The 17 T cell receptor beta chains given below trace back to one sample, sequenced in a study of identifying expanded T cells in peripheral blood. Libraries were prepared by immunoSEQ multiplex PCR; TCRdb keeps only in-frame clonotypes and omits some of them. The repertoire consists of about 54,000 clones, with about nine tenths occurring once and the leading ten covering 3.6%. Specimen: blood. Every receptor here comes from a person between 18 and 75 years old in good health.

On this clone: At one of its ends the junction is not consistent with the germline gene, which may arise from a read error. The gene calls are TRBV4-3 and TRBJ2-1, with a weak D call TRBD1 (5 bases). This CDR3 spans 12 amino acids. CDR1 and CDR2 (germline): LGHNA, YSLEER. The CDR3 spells CASSHGHKEQFF. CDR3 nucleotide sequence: TGCGCCAGCAGCCACGGACACAAGGAGCAGTTCTTC.

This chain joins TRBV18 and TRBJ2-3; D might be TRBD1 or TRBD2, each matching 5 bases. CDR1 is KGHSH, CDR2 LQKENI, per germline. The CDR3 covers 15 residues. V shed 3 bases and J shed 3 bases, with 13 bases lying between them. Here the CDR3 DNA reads TGTGCCAGCTCACCTACCGAGGGGCCGACAGATACGCAGTATTTT. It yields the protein CASSPTEGPTDTQYF. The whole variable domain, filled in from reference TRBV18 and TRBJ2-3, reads NAGVMQNPRHLVRRRGQEARLRCSPMKGHSHVYWYRQLPEEGLKFMVYLQKENIIDESGMPKERFSAEFPKEGPSILRIQQVVRGDSAAYFCASSPTEGPTDTQYFGPGTRLTVL.

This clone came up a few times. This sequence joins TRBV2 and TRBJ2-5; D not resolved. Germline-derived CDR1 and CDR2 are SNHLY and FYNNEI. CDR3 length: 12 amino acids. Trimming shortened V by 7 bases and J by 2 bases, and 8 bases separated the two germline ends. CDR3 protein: CASMTQQETQYF. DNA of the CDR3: TGTGCCAGCATGACGCAACAAGAGACCCAGTACTTC.

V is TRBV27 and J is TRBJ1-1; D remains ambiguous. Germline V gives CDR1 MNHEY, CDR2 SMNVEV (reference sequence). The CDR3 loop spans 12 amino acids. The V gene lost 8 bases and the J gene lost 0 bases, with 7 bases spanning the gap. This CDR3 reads CASADVNTEAFF. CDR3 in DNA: TGTGCCAGCGCCGACGTGAACACTGAAGCTTTCTTT.

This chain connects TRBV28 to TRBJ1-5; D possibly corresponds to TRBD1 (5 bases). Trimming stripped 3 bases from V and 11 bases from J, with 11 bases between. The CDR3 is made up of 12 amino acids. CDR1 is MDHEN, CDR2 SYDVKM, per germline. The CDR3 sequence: CASSLWGGSQHF. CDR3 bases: TGTGCCAGCAGTTTGTGGGGGGGATCCCAGCATTTT.

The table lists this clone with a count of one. CDR3 loop: CASSLGPGTGTGELFF. CDR3 nucleotide sequence: TGTGCCAGCAGCTTGGGTCCAGGGACAGGGACCGGGGAGCTGTTTTTT. V gene TRBV5-5 combines with J gene TRBJ2-2; 9 bases align to TRBD1. The CDR3 is 16 amino acids. CDR1 is SGHKS, CDR2 YYEKEE, per germline (reference sequence). V shed 0 bases, J shed 5 bases, and the junction held 5 bases outside the gene matches.

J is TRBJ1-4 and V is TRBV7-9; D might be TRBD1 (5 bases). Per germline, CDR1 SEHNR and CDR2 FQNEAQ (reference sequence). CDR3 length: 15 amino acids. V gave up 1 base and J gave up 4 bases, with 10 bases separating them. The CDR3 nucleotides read TGTGCCAGCAGCTTAGACCAGGGTGATAATGAAAAACTGTTTTTT. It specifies CASSLDQGDNEKLFF.

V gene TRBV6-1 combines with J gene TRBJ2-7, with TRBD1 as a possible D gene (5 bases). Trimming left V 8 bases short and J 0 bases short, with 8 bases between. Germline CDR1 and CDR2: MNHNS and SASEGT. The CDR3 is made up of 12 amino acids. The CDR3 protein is CASQGFSYEQYF. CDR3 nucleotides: TGTGCCAGCCAGGGTTTCTCCTACGAGCAGTACTTC.

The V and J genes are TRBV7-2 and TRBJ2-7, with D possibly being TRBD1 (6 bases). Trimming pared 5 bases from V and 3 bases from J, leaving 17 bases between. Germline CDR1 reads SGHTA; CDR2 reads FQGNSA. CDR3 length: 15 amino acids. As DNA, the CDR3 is TGTGCCAGCAGCACGGACAGCAGGGCATTCTACGAGCAGTACTTC. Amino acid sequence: CASSTDSRAFYEQYF.

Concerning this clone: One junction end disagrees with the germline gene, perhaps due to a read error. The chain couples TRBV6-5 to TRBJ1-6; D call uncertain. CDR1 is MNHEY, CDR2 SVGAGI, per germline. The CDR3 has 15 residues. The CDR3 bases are TGTGCCAGCAGTTACTCGGGTCCCTACAATTCACCCCTCCACTTT. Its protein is CASSYSGPYNSPLHF.

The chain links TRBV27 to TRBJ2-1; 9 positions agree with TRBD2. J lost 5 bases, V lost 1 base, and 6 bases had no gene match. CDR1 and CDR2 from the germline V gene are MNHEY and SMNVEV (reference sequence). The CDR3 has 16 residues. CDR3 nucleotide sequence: TGTGCCAGCAGTTTATTGGGGACTAGCTCAAACAATGAGCAGTTCTTC. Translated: CASSLLGTSSNNEQFF.

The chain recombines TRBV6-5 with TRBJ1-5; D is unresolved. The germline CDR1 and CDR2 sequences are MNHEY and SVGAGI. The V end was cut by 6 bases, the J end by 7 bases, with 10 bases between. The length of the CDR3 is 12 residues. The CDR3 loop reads CASSPSRQPQHF. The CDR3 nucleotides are TGTGCCAGCAGCCCCTCTCGACAGCCCCAGCATTTT.

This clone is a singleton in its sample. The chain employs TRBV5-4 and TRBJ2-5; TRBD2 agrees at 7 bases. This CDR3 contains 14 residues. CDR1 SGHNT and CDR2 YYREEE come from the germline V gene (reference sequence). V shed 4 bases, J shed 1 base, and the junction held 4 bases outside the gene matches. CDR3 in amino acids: CASSPGGTQETQYF. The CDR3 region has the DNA TGTGCCAGCAGCCCCGGGGGGACCCAAGAGACCCAGTACTTC.

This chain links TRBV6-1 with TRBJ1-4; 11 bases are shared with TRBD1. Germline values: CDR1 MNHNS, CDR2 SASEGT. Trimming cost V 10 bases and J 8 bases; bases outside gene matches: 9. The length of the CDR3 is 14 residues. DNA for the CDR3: TGTGCCACATTATCCGGGACAGGGGGAGAAAAACTGTTTTTT. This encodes CATLSGTGGEKLFF.

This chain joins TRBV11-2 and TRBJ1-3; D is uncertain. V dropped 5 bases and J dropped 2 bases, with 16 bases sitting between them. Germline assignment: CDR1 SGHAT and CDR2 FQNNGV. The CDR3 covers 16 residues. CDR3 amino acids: CASSPIGLGAGNTIYF. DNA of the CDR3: TGTGCCAGCAGCCCTATAGGACTGGGCGCTGGAAACACCATATATTTT. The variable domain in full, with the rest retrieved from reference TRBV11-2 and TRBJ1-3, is EAGVAQSPRYKIIEKRQSVAFWCNPISGHATLYWYQQILGQGPKLLIQFQNNGVVDDSQLPKDRFSAERLKGVDSTLKIQPAKLEDSAVYLCASSPIGLGAGNTIYFGEGSWLTVV.

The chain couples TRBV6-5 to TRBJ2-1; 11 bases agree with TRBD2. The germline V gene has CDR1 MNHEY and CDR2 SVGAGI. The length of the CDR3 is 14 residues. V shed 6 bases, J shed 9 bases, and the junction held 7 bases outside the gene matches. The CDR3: CASRIAGGPGEQFF. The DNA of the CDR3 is TGTGCCAGCAGAATAGCGGGGGGGCCGGGTGAGCAGTTCTTC.

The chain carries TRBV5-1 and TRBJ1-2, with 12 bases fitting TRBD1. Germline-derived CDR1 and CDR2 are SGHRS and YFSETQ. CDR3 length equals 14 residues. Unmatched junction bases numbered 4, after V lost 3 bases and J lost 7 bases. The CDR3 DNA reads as TGCGCCAGCAGCTGGGACAGGGGGCCGGCTGGCTACACCTTC. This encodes CASSWDRGPAGYTF.